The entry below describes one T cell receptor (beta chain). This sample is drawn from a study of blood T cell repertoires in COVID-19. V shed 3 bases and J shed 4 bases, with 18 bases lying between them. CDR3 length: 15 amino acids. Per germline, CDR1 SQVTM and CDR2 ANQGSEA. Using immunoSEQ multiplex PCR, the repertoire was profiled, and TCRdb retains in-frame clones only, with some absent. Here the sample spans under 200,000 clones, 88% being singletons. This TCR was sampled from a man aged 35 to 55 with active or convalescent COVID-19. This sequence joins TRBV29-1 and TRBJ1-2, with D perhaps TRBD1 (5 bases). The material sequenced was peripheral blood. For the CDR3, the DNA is TGCAGCGTTGAGGACACCGCAGGCGGGACCTATGGCTACACCTTC. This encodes CSVEDTAGGTYGYTF.